The rows below give T cell receptor beta chains drawn from one sample of a study of blood T cells in healthy people across ages. TCRdb re-called the 5' RACE reads through MiXCR, storing one row per CDR3 protein. The top ten hold 6.5% to 8.5% of the sample, which has some 1.5 million distinct CDR3 sequences, roughly 30% seen once. The sample taken for sequencing was blood. Every receptor here comes from a woman aged 30 to 39 in good health. The CDR3 runs from the conserved cysteine through the conserved F or W.

>TRBV9
CASSVGPGLATDTQYF
>TRBV7-8
CASSASQGNQPQHF
>TRBV29-1
CSVERGQGARTYEQYF
>TRBV19
CATSGHGSYEQYF
>TRBV3-1
CASSPGGQANEKLFF
>TRBV25-1
CASSDWSGRDSTDTQYF
>TRBV5-5
CASSPSGQDYNEQFF
>TRBV11-2
CASSLDGAALNEQFF
>TRBV6-2/TRBV6-3
CASSYLAAGNEQFF
>TRBV7-3
CASSWDWASYNEQFF
>TRBV7-3
CASSLMPGAGDTQYF
>TRBV20-1
CSARGAGGQDTQYF
>TRBV28
CASIPGGGLTDTQYF
>TRBV3-1
CASSLRGRTQETQYF
>TRBV9
CASNRRGTLGGYTF